The next 21 T cell receptor beta chains were all read from a single sample in a study of T cell responses to AZD1222 COVID-19 vaccine. The method was immunoSEQ multiplex PCR; TCRdb's version includes in-frame clones alone and lacks a portion of them. This sample has about 150,000 clones, with 88% found just once. The sequenced sample was peripheral blood, obtained after recovery from COVID-19. These receptors all stem from an adult who had recovered from COVID-19.

The chain employs TRBV4-2 and TRBJ2-6, with 8 bases fitting TRBD1. CDR3 length: 21 amino acids. After removal of 1 base from V and 0 bases from J, the junction contained 14 bases not matched to a gene. The germline V gene has CDR1 LGHNA and CDR2 YNFKEQ. CDR3 sequence: CASSQVDMLGTGSSGANVLTF. The DNA of the CDR3 is TGTGCCAGCAGCCAAGTAGATATGTTAGGGACAGGATCCTCTGGGGCCAACGTCCTGACTTTC.

The DNA of the CDR3 is TGTGCCAGCAGTGGAGACAGTTTCACTGAAGCTTTCTTT. The encoded protein is CASSGDSFTEAFF. The chain is built from TRBV2 and TRBJ1-1; TRBD1 is a possible D gene (5 bases). Germline-derived CDR1 and CDR2 are SNHLY and FYNNEI. There are 13 residues in the CDR3. The V gene lost 4 bases and the J gene lost 4 bases, with 10 bases spanning the gap.

This chain links TRBV6-2 or TRBV6-3 with TRBJ2-5, with TRBD2 identical over 8 bases. Germline V gene lookup returns CDR1 MNHEY and CDR2 SVGEGT. The CDR3 runs to 16 residues. Trimming cost V 2 bases and J 5 bases; bases outside gene matches: 10. The CDR3 coding sequence is TGTGCCAGCAGTTACGGACCGGGGGGGCCGAGGGAGACCCAGTACTTC. It encodes CASSYGPGGPRETQYF.

V and J are TRBV15 and TRBJ1-6, with a possible D match to TRBD1 (5 bases). The CDR3 length is 15 residues. Germline CDR1 reads LNHNV; CDR2 reads YYDKDF (reference sequence). Deletions cut 0 bases from V and 7 bases from J, with 10 bases between. The CDR3 here is CATSREGDVNSPLHF. In DNA form, the CDR3 reads TGTGCCACCAGCAGAGAAGGGGATGTGAATTCACCCCTCCACTTT.

The J gene is TRBJ2-3, the V gene TRBV5-1; D gene uncertain. The V end lost 1 base, the J end lost 3 bases, and 6 bases lay between the germline ends. The germline V gene encodes CDR1 SGHRS and CDR2 YFSETQ. CDR3 length: 13 residues. CDR3 DNA: TGCGCCAGCAGCTTGTATGGTACAGATACGCAGTATTTT. Its translation is CASSLYGTDTQYF.

The chain couples TRBV7-2 to TRBJ1-2, with 7 nucleotides matching TRBD1. The J segment lost 3 bases and the V segment lost 3 bases, leaving 4 bases of the junction unmatched. The germline CDR1 and CDR2 sequences are SGHTA and FQGNSA. The CDR3 is 14 residues long. Here the CDR3 reads CASSLEGQYYGYTF. CDR3 in DNA: TGTGCCAGCAGCTTGGAGGGACAGTACTATGGCTACACCTTC.

This clone was counted only a few times. The CDR3 loop is CASSRPGRESVNEQFF. Written as DNA, the CDR3 is TGCGCCAGCAGCCGCCCGGGGCGGGAGAGTGTCAATGAGCAGTTCTTC. The chain joins TRBV5-1 to TRBJ2-1, with TRBD2 matching 7 bases. The CDR3 spans 16 residues. V lost 4 bases to trimming and J lost 6 bases; unmatched junction nucleotides: 13. Per the germline V gene, CDR1 is SGHRS and CDR2 is YFSETQ.

This chain joins TRBV2 and TRBJ2-3, with a tentative D call TRBD1 (8 bases). Trimming cost V 6 bases and J 0 bases, with 13 bases left between them. CDR1 SNHLY and CDR2 FYNNEI come from the germline V gene. This CDR3 has 15 residues. The CDR3 DNA reads as TGTGCCAGCAGGGGAGGGACAGGCAGCACAGATACGCAGTATTTT. Translation: CASRGGTGSTDTQYF.

This chain joins TRBV2 and TRBJ2-1; TRBD2 agrees at 12 bases. V lost 5 bases, J lost 6 bases, and 5 bases stayed unmatched. The germline gives CDR1 SNHLY, CDR2 FYNNEI. This CDR3 spans 15 amino acids. This chain's CDR3 is CASSPTSGSPNEQFF. CDR3 DNA: TGTGCCAGCAGTCCGACTAGCGGGAGTCCCAATGAGCAGTTCTTC.

The chain employs TRBV10-3 and TRBJ1-1; D is perhaps TRBD1 (5 bases). Germline V gene sequence: CDR1 ENHRY, CDR2 SYGVKD. Trimming removed 8 bases from V and 5 bases from J, with 15 bases in between. There are 13 residues in the CDR3. DNA of the CDR3: TGTGCCATCTTTCGCGGGGGGAGAACTGAAGCTTTCTTT. Encoded protein: CAIFRGGRTEAFF.

The genes are TRBV28 and TRBJ2-7, with 11 nucleotides matching TRBD1. The CDR3 is 17 residues long. The ends lost 6 bases at V and 3 bases at J; junction bases unmatched: 13. CDR1 and CDR2 (germline): MDHEN, SYDVKM. The CDR3 protein is CASSYRTGGEWRYEQYF. The CDR3 nucleotides read TGTGCCAGCAGCTACCGGACAGGGGGCGAATGGCGCTACGAGCAGTACTTC.

This chain links TRBV27 with TRBJ2-7, with D perhaps assigned TRBD1 or TRBD2 (6 bases each). The V and J ends lost 6 bases and 3 bases respectively, with 15 bases between them. The CDR3 spans 14 residues. Germline V CDR1 and CDR2: MNHEY, SMNVEV (reference sequence). CDR3 in amino acids: CASRGWGADYEQYF. The DNA of the CDR3 is TGTGCCAGCAGAGGGTGGGGGGCGGACTACGAGCAGTACTTC.

This chain joins TRBV28 and TRBJ2-1; tentatively, D is TRBD2 (5 bases). There are 17 residues in the CDR3. Trimming stripped 7 bases from V and 0 bases from J, with 19 bases between. Germline V lookup: CDR1 MDHEN, CDR2 SYDVKM. The CDR3 coding sequence is TGTGCCAGCATCGTTGGTAGCGCGGTTAGCTCCTACAATGAGCAGTTCTTC. Its protein product is CASIVGSAVSSYNEQFF.

V usage is TRBV28 and J usage is TRBJ2-6; D is unclear. V dropped 2 bases and J dropped 2 bases, with 7 bases sitting between them. Germline assignment: CDR1 MDHEN and CDR2 SYDVKM. The CDR3 runs 15 residues. CDR3 protein: CASSLMKTGANVLTF. In DNA, the CDR3 is TGTGCCAGCAGTTTAATGAAAACTGGGGCCAACGTCCTGACTTTC.

V is TRBV25-1 and J is TRBJ1-5; D might be TRBD1 (5 bases). This CDR3 spans 13 amino acids. Trimming cost V 10 bases and J 5 bases, with 15 bases left between them. Germline V gene data show CDR1 as MGHDK and CDR2 as SYGVNS. The CDR3 region has the DNA TGTGCCAACCCAGGGATGAGCGATCAGCCCCAGCATTTT. Its protein product is CANPGMSDQPQHF.

This clone was recorded once. The chain has TRBV3-1 (or the pseudogene TRBV3-2) and TRBJ1-1, with D uncertain. Germline CDR1 LGHDT, CDR2 YNNKEL (reference sequence). The CDR3 consists of 14 residues. Between the trimmed V and J ends, which lost 0 bases and 5 bases, there was a span of 10 bases. The CDR3 here is CASSQEGYWTEAFF. As DNA, the CDR3 is TGTGCCAGCAGCCAAGAAGGGTACTGGACTGAAGCTTTCTTT.

The rearrangement links TRBV6-2 or TRBV6-3 to TRBJ1-5, with 8 bases identical to TRBD1. The CDR3 totals 15 residues. CDR1 and CDR2 from the germline V gene are MNHEY and SVGEGT. V was clipped by 0 bases and J by 7 bases; unmatched bases: 5. The chain's CDR3 is CASSYSDRGGQPQHF. For the CDR3, the DNA is TGTGCCAGCAGTTACTCCGACAGGGGAGGACAGCCCCAGCATTTT.

This chain uses TRBV18 with TRBJ2-3; 7 bases line up with TRBD1. The CDR3 contains 14 residues. The germline CDR1 and CDR2 sequences are KGHSH and LQKENI. Trimming cost V 0 bases and J 6 bases; bases outside gene matches: 3. The CDR3 protein is CASSPPTGSDTQYF. The CDR3 bases are TGTGCCAGCTCACCACCGACAGGGTCCGATACGCAGTATTTT.

The rearrangement links TRBV7-2 to TRBJ2-3; no reliable D call. The CDR3 runs 13 residues. Trimming stripped 3 bases from V and 1 base from J, with 5 bases between. CDR1 and CDR2 from the germline V gene are SGHTA and FQGNSA. The CDR3 nucleotides are TGTGCCAGCAGCTTTACCCGCACAGATACGCAGTATTTT. This gives the protein CASSFTRTDTQYF.

V gene TRBV5-4 combines with J gene TRBJ2-7, with unresolved D. CDR1 and CDR2 from the germline V gene are SGHNT and YYREEE (reference sequence). V lost 0 bases and J lost 1, with 14 bases in between. This CDR3 spans 16 amino acids. CDR3 sequence (DNA): TGTGCCAGCAGCTTGGGCGGTGACACCCCTTCCTACGAGCAGTACTTC. Protein: CASSLGGDTPSYEQYF.

The V call is TRBV19, the J call TRBJ1-1; D gene uncertain. V was clipped by 5 bases and J by 0 bases, with 10 bases between them. CDR3 length: 14 residues. Germline assignment: CDR1 LNHDA and CDR2 SQIVND (reference sequence). CDR3 region: CASSVTVLNTEAFF. The CDR3 DNA is TGTGCCAGTAGTGTAACAGTCTTGAACACTGAAGCTTTCTTT.